Below are 21 T cell receptor beta chains sequenced from a single sample in a study of cytomegalovirus exposure and HLA in healthy donors. It was with 60 Vbeta and 13 Jbeta primers that the PCR ran. Sequencing was performed with immunoSEQ multiplex PCR; in TCRdb, only in-frame clones are kept and a portion is missing. Its listing shows around 52,000 clones. Sample: PBMCs. These receptors came from a man aged 35-49 years in good health and CMV-seropositive.

The chain carries TRBV27 and TRBJ2-1, with 12 bases that match TRBD2. CDR1 is MNHEY, CDR2 SMNVEV, per germline (reference sequence). With V trimmed by 6 bases and J by 6 bases, 15 bases remained unmatched. The CDR3 totals 18 residues. CDR3 bases: TGTGCCAGCAGCTTTCTAGCGGGGGGGCATTTAGTAAGCAATGAGCAGTTCTTC. Translating it yields CASSFLAGGHLVSNEQFF.

The V gene is TRBV28, the J gene TRBJ2-5, with D maybe TRBD1 (6 bases). The CDR3 totals 16 residues. Per germline, CDR1 MDHEN and CDR2 SYDVKM. Trimming removed 3 bases at V and 1 base at J, with 15 bases between. The CDR3 DNA reads TGTGCCAGCAGTTTCCCTAGTGTAGGGGGCCAAGAGACCCAGTACTTC. The encoded protein is CASSFPSVGGQETQYF.

This chain connects TRBV30 to TRBJ2-7; 7 bases are a match to TRBD2. The V gene's germline CDR1 is GTSNPN and CDR2 SVGIG (reference sequence). The CDR3 runs 13 residues. V shed 0 bases, J shed 3 bases, and the junction held 2 bases outside the gene matches. CDR3 coding DNA: TGTGCCTGGAGTGTAGGACTAGGCTACGAGCAGTACTTC. Its protein is CAWSVGLGYEQYF.

The J gene is TRBJ2-3, the V gene TRBV6-1; no clear D. Trimming removed 2 bases from V and 0 bases from J, with 9 bases in between. The germline V gene encodes CDR1 MNHNS and CDR2 SASEGT. The CDR3 covers 15 residues. The CDR3 is CASSETPTSTDTQYF. CDR3 sequence (DNA): TGTGCCAGCAGTGAAACCCCGACTAGCACAGATACGCAGTATTTT.

The chain is built from TRBV5-4 and TRBJ2-2, with TRBD2 identical over 10 bases. This CDR3 is built from 15 residues. Germline CDR1 SGHNT, CDR2 YYREEE (reference sequence). Unmatched junction bases numbered 3, after V lost 0 bases and J lost 7 bases. The CDR3 protein is CASSLALAGVGELFF. The CDR3 DNA reads as TGTGCCAGCAGCTTGGCCCTAGCGGGGGTCGGGGAGCTGTTTTTT.

J is TRBJ2-3 and V is TRBV5-1; 11 bases are a match to TRBD2. CDR3 length: 17 residues. Germline CDR1 SGHRS, CDR2 YFSETQ. Trimming cost V 4 bases and J 1 base; bases outside gene matches: 8. The CDR3 sequence is CASSTEGTSGRTDTQYF. The DNA of the CDR3 is TGCGCCAGCAGCACGGAGGGGACTAGCGGTCGCACAGATACGCAGTATTTT.

V usage is TRBV19 and J usage is TRBJ2-7; the match to TRBD2 covers 11 bases. The germline V gene encodes CDR1 LNHDA and CDR2 SQIVND (reference sequence). This CDR3 has 15 amino acids. The V gene end was trimmed by 4 bases and the J gene end by 6 bases; junction bases not matched to a gene: 8. The CDR3 DNA sequence: TGTGCCAGTAGTACCCTTAGCGGGAGGGCCTCCGAGCAGTACTTC. It specifies CASSTLSGRASEQYF.

The chain is built from TRBV9 and TRBJ2-1; D is ambiguous. The CDR3 contains 13 residues. Trimming removed 4 bases from V and 9 bases from J, with 14 bases in between. Germline V gives CDR1 SGDLS, CDR2 YYNGEE. The CDR3 coding sequence is TGTGCCAGCAGCCCTAGTATTCATAGTGAGCAGTTCTTC. Residues: CASSPSIHSEQFF.

This sequence joins TRBV9 and TRBJ2-2; weak D call: TRBD2 (7 bases). Germline V CDR1 and CDR2: SGDLS, YYNGEE. Trimming removed 3 bases at V and 4 bases at J, with 19 bases between. The CDR3 has 17 residues. The CDR3 region has the DNA TGTGCCAGCAGCGGAGTCGGGGGGCAAACGGGCACCGGGGAGCTGTTTTTT. This translates into CASSGVGGQTGTGELFF.

The chain recombines TRBV7-9 with TRBJ1-1, with 9 bases identical to TRBD1. CDR1 is SEHNR, CDR2 FQNEAQ, per germline (reference sequence). Trimming removed 4 bases from V and 8 bases from J; junction bases left unmatched: 2. The CDR3 has 12 amino acids. CDR3 in amino acids: CASSSGTGEAFF. The CDR3, as DNA: TGTGCCAGCAGCTCGGGGACAGGGGAAGCTTTCTTT.

The V and J genes are TRBV27 and TRBJ2-7, with 7 bases lining up with TRBD1. V shed 7 bases and J 5 bases; nucleotides not matched to a gene: 11. The CDR3 totals 14 residues. CDR1 is MNHEY, CDR2 SMNVEV, per germline (reference sequence). This CDR3 reads CASNPYDRVHEQYF. CDR3 sequence (DNA): TGTGCCAGCAATCCTTATGACAGGGTCCACGAGCAGTACTTC.

This chain joins TRBV6-5 and TRBJ1-2; 10 bases line up with TRBD1. The length of the CDR3 is 14 residues. V shed 5 bases, J shed 2 bases, and the junction held 2 bases outside the gene matches. The germline CDR1 and CDR2 sequences are MNHEY and SVGAGI. The CDR3 DNA reads as TGTGCCAGCAGTGAGGGACAGGGGAACTATGGCTACACCTTC. Amino acids: CASSEGQGNYGYTF.

V usage is TRBV9 and J usage is TRBJ1-5; 9 bases match TRBD1. Trimming took 4 bases from V and 2 from J; bases not matched to a gene: 1. CDR1 is SGDLS, CDR2 YYNGEE, per germline. The CDR3 extends over 14 amino acids. The CDR3, as DNA: TGTGCCAGCAGCCGGGACAGGGGCAATCAGCCCCAGCATTTT. Encoded protein: CASSRDRGNQPQHF.

The genes are TRBV7-2 and TRBJ2-5; a possible D gene is TRBD1 (5 bases). Trimming removed 1 base at V and 4 bases at J, with 10 bases between. The germline CDR1 and CDR2 sequences are SGHTA and FQGNSA. This CDR3 contains 14 residues. The CDR3 sequence: CASSLGPRGETQYF. DNA of the CDR3: TGTGCCAGCAGCTTAGGCCCTAGGGGAGAGACCCAGTACTTC.

The chain uses TRBV2 and TRBJ1-3, with D perhaps TRBD1 (5 bases). CDR3 size: 12 residues. The germline gives CDR1 SNHLY, CDR2 FYNNEI. V lost 4 bases, J lost 7 bases, and 8 bases lay in between. This chain's CDR3 is CASSGGVNTIYF. For the CDR3, the DNA is TGTGCCAGCAGTGGGGGCGTCAACACCATATATTTT.

The rearrangement links TRBV7-6 to TRBJ2-2; the match to TRBD2 covers 7 bases. The germline V gene encodes CDR1 SGHVS and CDR2 FNYEAQ. V trimming: 0 bases; J trimming: 5 bases; junction bases outside the gene matches: 3. The CDR3 is made up of 15 amino acids. CDR3 residues: CASSLAGGETGELFF. CDR3 nucleotide sequence: TGTGCCAGCAGCTTAGCTGGGGGGGAAACCGGGGAGCTGTTTTTT.

This rearrangement joins TRBV7-6 to TRBJ2-7; TRBD1 agrees at 8 bases. In germline, CDR1 is SGHVS, CDR2 FNYEAQ. The junction had 9 bases not matched to a gene; V was cut back by 5 bases and J by 3 bases. The CDR3 is 15 amino acids. CDR3: CASSPRLDRVYEQYF. CDR3 bases: TGTGCCAGCAGCCCCCGCCTGGACAGGGTCTACGAGCAGTACTTC.

This sequence joins TRBV9 and TRBJ2-5; 8 positions agree with TRBD1. CDR1 SGDLS and CDR2 YYNGEE come from the germline V gene. V trimming: 3 bases; J trimming: 3 bases; junction bases outside the gene matches: 4. The CDR3 is made up of 14 amino acids. Here the CDR3 reads CASSGQTGEETQYF. CDR3 nucleotides: TGTGCCAGCAGCGGGCAGACAGGGGAAGAGACCCAGTACTTC.

The V call is TRBV5-1, the J call TRBJ2-7, with D maybe TRBD2 (6 bases). Trimming removed 5 bases at V and 2 bases at J, with 17 bases between. The CDR3 covers 15 residues. Germline-derived CDR1 and CDR2 are SGHRS and YFSETQ. The CDR3 here is CASSPSGSGPYEQYF. For the CDR3, the DNA is TGCGCCAGCAGTCCCAGCGGTAGCGGTCCCTACGAGCAGTACTTC.

The chain recombines TRBV30 with TRBJ2-3, with 9 bases that match TRBD2. This CDR3 spans 15 amino acids. Germline values: CDR1 GTSNPN, CDR2 SVGIG (reference sequence). J gave up 2 bases and V 5 bases, and 8 bases lay outside the gene matches. CDR3 protein: CAWAISGGYTDTQYF. CDR3 nucleotides: TGTGCCTGGGCCATTAGCGGGGGTTACACAGATACGCAGTATTTT.

This chain uses TRBV7-9 with TRBJ2-2, with 8 bases fitting TRBD2. The junction had 9 bases not matched to a gene; V was cut back by 6 bases and J by 6 bases. Germline V gene lookup returns CDR1 SEHNR and CDR2 FQNEAQ (reference sequence). CDR3 length: 15 residues. CDR3 sequence (DNA): TGTGCCAGCAGTGCCGGCGGGGGGCGCGCCGGGGAGCTGTTTTTT. Encoded protein: CASSAGGGRAGELFF.